The next 15 T cell receptor beta chains were all read from a single sample in a study of blood T cell repertoires in COVID-19. Sequenced by immunoSEQ multiplex PCR; TCRdb stores in-frame clones only, minus some. Altogether about 400,000 clones are present, more than 85% being singletons, with the ten largest covering 2.5% to 3%. The source material was PBMCs or T cells enriched from blood (not recorded which). These receptors were taken from a woman in her thirties who had recovered from COVID-19.

The gene calls are TRBV6-5 and TRBJ2-1; TRBD1 matches 11 bases. V lost 11 bases and J lost 7; bases outside the gene matches: 1. Germline V gives CDR1 MNHEY, CDR2 SVGAGI. This CDR3 region has 11 residues. The CDR3 DNA is TGTGCCGGACAGGGGGCGAATGAGCAGTTCTTC. Residues: CAGQGANEQFF.

The chain recombines TRBV28 with TRBJ2-1; TRBD2 matches 8 bases. Germline values: CDR1 MDHEN, CDR2 SYDVKM. The CDR3 contains 12 residues. With 7 bases clipped from V and 7 bases from J, the junction kept 3 bases outside the gene matches. The CDR3 sequence: CASTKRGNEQFF. The CDR3 bases are TGTGCCAGCACCAAGCGGGGGAATGAGCAGTTCTTC.

Only a few counts were recorded for this clone. This chain connects TRBV28 to TRBJ1-5; no clear D. Germline V gene lookup returns CDR1 MDHEN and CDR2 SYDVKM. V shed 5 bases and J shed 5 bases, with 7 bases lying between them. CDR3 length equals 12 residues. The CDR3 region is CASSPRDQPQHF. The CDR3 DNA reads as TGTGCCAGCAGTCCGCGGGATCAGCCCCAGCATTTT. The full variable domain, rest sourced from reference TRBV28 and TRBJ1-5, is DVKVTQSSRYLVKRTGEKVFLECVQDMDHENMFWYRQDPGLGLRLIYFSYDVKMKEKGDIPEGYSVSREKKERFSLILESASTNQTSMYLCASSPRDQPQHFGDGTRLSIL.

V gene TRBV7-8 combines with J gene TRBJ1-6; 9 nucleotides line up with TRBD1. Germline CDR1 reads SGHVS; CDR2 reads FQNEAQ. With V trimmed by 1 base and J by 10 bases, 8 bases remained unmatched. CDR3 length equals 16 residues. CDR3 bases: TGTGCCAGCAGCTTAGTCTCTGGACAGGGGTTATCACCCCTCCACTTT. As protein: CASSLVSGQGLSPLHF.

The chain is built from TRBV11-2 and TRBJ2-5, with TRBD1 as a possible D gene (5 bases). The CDR3 consists of 14 residues. The germline V and J ends were trimmed by 1 base and 2 bases, with 8 bases remaining between them. Per the germline V gene, CDR1 is SGHAT and CDR2 is FQNNGV. CDR3 sequence (DNA): TGTGCCAGCAGCTTAGGGTCAGGGCAAGAGACCCAGTACTTC. It yields the protein CASSLGSGQETQYF.

The chain couples TRBV3-1 (or the pseudogene TRBV3-2) to TRBJ2-1; 8 bases agree with TRBD1. Per the germline V gene, CDR1 is LGHDT and CDR2 is YNNKEL (reference sequence). J was trimmed by 3 bases and V by 1 base; bases with no gene match: 5. The CDR3 has 16 residues. CDR3 region: CASSQGPGGLYNEQFF. The CDR3 DNA reads as TGTGCCAGCAGCCAAGGGCCAGGGGGCCTCTACAATGAGCAGTTCTTC.

The rearrangement links TRBV2 to TRBJ2-3; 9 nucleotides line up with TRBD1. With 7 bases clipped from V and 2 bases from J, the junction kept 4 bases outside the gene matches. CDR1 and CDR2 (germline): SNHLY, FYNNEI. This CDR3 comprises 14 residues. CDR3 DNA sequence: TGTGCCAGCAATAGGGACAGGGTCACAGATACGCAGTATTTT. This encodes CASNRDRVTDTQYF.

This chain links TRBV5-4 with TRBJ2-1, with 9 bases fitting TRBD2. After removal of 1 base from V and 5 bases from J, the junction contained 4 bases not matched to a gene. CDR1 is SGHNT, CDR2 YYREEE, per germline (reference sequence). The CDR3 runs 15 residues. The CDR3 DNA reads as TGTGCCAGCAGCTTGTCAGCGGGGGGCCACAATGAGCAGTTCTTC. This encodes CASSLSAGGHNEQFF.

This clone turned up a few times. This chain joins TRBV10-3 and TRBJ2-7, with 9 bases identical to TRBD2. Germline V gene data show CDR1 as ENHRY and CDR2 as SYGVKD. Unmatched junction bases numbered 7, after V lost 10 bases and J lost 3 bases. CDR3 length: 13 residues. CDR3 nucleotide sequence: TGTGCCACCCGACTAGCGGAATACTACGAGCAGTACTTC. Its translation: CATRLAEYYEQYF.

The V and J genes are TRBV28 and TRBJ1-5; 11 bases agree with TRBD1. Germline CDR1 MDHEN, CDR2 SYDVKM. The CDR3 runs to 15 residues. With 3 bases clipped from V and 5 bases from J, the junction kept 3 bases outside the gene matches. The CDR3 bases are TGTGCCAGCAGTTTCAAGGACAGGGGGCATCAGCCCCAGCATTTT. Protein: CASSFKDRGHQPQHF.

The V call is TRBV7-2, the J call TRBJ1-4, with TRBD1 as a possible D gene (5 bases). The length of the CDR3 is 14 residues. Germline V CDR1 and CDR2: SGHTA, FQGNSA. The V end was cut by 3 bases, the J end by 6 bases, with 11 bases between. Here the CDR3 DNA reads TGTGCCAGCAGCTTGGGGTTAGGGGATGAAAAACTGTTTTTT. This codes for CASSLGLGDEKLFF.

The chain joins TRBV10-3 to TRBJ2-7; TRBD1 matches 8 bases. This CDR3 spans 13 amino acids. V gave up 7 bases and J gave up 5 bases; unmatched junction bases: 7. Germline assignment: CDR1 ENHRY and CDR2 SYGVKD. Here the CDR3 DNA reads TGTGCCATCATGCGGACAGGGTCAGACGAGCAGTACTTC. Amino acid sequence: CAIMRTGSDEQYF.

V is TRBV27 and J is TRBJ2-1, with D possibly matching TRBD2 (5 bases). Trimming stripped 6 bases from V and 4 bases from J, with 16 bases between. The length of the CDR3 is 15 residues. CDR1 is MNHEY and CDR2 is SMNVEV in the germline V gene (reference sequence). The CDR3 DNA reads as TGTGCCAGCAGCGTCCTGGTGGGAGCTTACAATGAGCAGTTCTTC. Translation gives CASSVLVGAYNEQFF.

The chain combines TRBV29-1 with TRBJ1-5; possible D gene TRBD1, 6 bases. The CDR3 spans 15 residues. V was cut by 6 bases and J by 2 bases, with 17 bases left in between. The V gene's germline CDR1 is SQVTM and CDR2 ANQGSEA. Here the CDR3 reads CSVPGEGGGNQPQHF. CDR3 in DNA: TGCAGCGTCCCCGGAGAGGGGGGGGGCAATCAGCCCCAGCATTTT.

V gene TRBV19 combines with J gene TRBJ1-2, with D possibly TRBD1 on 5 matching bases. Germline CDR1 reads LNHDA; CDR2 reads SQIVND (reference sequence). The CDR3 length is 13 residues. The V gene lost 9 bases and the J gene lost 6 bases, with 17 bases spanning the gap. CDR3 in amino acids: CASQWGREDGYTF. CDR3 sequence (DNA): TGTGCCAGCCAATGGGGCAGGGAGGATGGCTACACCTTC.